Given below is one TCR beta chain in context. The antigen is unknown. Assay used: immunoSEQ multiplex PCR; TCRdb lists only in-frame clones, some missing. There are fewer than 400,000 clones in the sample; approximately 86% occur only once, and around 0.96% lies in the top ten. The CDR3 length is 12 residues. Germline V gene sequence: CDR1 ENHRY, CDR2 SYGVKD. V was cut by 0 bases and J by 10 bases, with 7 bases left in between. These data originate in a study of cytomegalovirus exposure and HLA in healthy donors. Overall study context: The 120 validation repertoires were produced on the same platform as the roughly 670 repertoires of the first cohort. This was reported in a later analysis. Whole-study findings and limits: Generally TCR sequences proved uncommon, though certain public TCRs appeared in numerous donors.

This sequence joins TRBV10-3 and TRBJ2-1, with D tentatively TRBD2 (6 bases). Sequenced sample: PBMCs. The receptor's source is a young man in good health and CMV-seronegative. The CDR3 sequence: CAISESGGEQFF. The CDR3 region has the DNA TGTGCCATCAGTGAGTCTGGAGGGGAGCAGTTCTTC.